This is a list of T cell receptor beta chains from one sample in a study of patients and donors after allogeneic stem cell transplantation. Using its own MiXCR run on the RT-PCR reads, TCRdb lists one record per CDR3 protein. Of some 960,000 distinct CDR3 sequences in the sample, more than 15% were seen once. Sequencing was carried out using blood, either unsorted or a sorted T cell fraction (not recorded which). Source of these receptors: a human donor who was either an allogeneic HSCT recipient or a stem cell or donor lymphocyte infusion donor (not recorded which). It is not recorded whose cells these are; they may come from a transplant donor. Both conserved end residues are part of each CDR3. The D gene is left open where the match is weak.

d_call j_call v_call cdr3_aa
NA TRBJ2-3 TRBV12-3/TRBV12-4 CASSFLSFTDTQYF
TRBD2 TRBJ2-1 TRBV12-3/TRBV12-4 CASSQNSGGANEQFF
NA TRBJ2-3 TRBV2 CASRLGSTDTQYF
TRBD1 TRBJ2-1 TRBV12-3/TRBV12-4 CASTRTGGGNEQFF
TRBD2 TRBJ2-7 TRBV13 CASRVSGGSYEQYF
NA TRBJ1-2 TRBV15 CATSRDLGGYTF
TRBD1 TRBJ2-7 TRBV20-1 CSASQQGVSGEQYF
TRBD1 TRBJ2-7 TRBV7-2 CASSLVGTGVISYEQYF
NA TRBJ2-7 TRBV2 CASTAGTLGEQYF
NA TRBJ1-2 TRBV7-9 CASSFFGDSYGYTF
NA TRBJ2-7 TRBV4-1 CASSQPSSYEQYF
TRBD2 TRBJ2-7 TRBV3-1 CASSLRAGGFYEQYF
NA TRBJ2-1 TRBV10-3 CAISGPTANEQFF
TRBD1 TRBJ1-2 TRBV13 CASSLRQGAGYTF
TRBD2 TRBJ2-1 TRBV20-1 CSAGGQRGYNEQFF
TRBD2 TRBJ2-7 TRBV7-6 CASSPRVVAGGISYEQYF
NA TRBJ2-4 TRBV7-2 CASSLGPEAKNIQYF
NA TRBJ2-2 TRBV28 CAARQGNTGELFF
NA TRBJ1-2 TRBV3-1 CASSPYSAGPTYGYTF
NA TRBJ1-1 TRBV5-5 CASTLREAPLNNAEAFF
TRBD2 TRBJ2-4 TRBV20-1 CSASGLAGAVAKNIQYF
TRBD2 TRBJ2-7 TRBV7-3 CASSLSSGTTYEQYF
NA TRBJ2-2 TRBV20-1 CSAPERVRTGELFF
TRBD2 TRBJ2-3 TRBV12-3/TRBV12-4 CASSLALGGLAGSTDTQYF
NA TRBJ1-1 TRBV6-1 CASSGRAGLTEAFF
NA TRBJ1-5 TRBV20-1 CSARGNQPQHF
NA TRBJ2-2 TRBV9 CASSVGVGGLTGELFF
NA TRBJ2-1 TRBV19 CASRGANNEQFF
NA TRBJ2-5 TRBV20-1 CSARVGGLWYQETQYF
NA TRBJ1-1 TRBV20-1 CSATRNNQNTEAFF
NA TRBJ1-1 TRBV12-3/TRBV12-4 CASRRDGWTRGTEAFF
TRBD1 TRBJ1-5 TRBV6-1 CASTNWDRGAQPQHF
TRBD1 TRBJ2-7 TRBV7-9 CASSPGQGRGYEQYF
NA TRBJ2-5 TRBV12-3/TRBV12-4 CASGLPHQETQYF
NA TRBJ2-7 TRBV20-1 CSASKDYEQYF
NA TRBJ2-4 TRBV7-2 CASSSNAGLGIQYF
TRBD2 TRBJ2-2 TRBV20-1 CSAGTSGINTGELFF
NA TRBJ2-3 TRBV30 CAWSIGGTSTDTQYF
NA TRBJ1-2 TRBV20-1 CSARGLFYRAYGYTF
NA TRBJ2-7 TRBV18 CASSPPQGTYEQYF
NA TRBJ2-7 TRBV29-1 CSVKPRGAYFEQYF
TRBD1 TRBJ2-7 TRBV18 CASSLPGTAVYEQYF
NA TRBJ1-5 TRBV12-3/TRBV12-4 CASSLEVGQPQHF
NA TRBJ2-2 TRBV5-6 CASSPGGYGEIDGELFF
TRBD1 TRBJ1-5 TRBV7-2 CASRSTGGNQPQHF
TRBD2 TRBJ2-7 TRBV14 CASSQDLNGGGYEQYF
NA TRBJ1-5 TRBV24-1 CATSDHSNQPQHF
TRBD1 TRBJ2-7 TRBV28 CASSFPLFGTGGEQYF
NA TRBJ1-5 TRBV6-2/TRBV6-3 CASSERTYNQPQHF
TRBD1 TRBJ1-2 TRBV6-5 CASSYSGTGVYGYTF
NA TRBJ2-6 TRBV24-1 CATSETGASPGANVLTF
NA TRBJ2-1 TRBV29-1 CSVEQKGGPAYNEQFF
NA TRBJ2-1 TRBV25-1 CASSSQGKGHNEQFF
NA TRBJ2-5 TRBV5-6 CASSKDGGRETQYF